A single sample is the source of the 27 T cell receptor beta chains below, sequenced in a study of blood T cell repertoires in COVID-19. Data came from immunoSEQ multiplex PCR; TCRdb stores just in-frame clones and leaves some out. The sample carries 200,000 to 300,000 clones, approximately 85% recorded once. Sequences were obtained from PBMCs or T cells enriched from blood (not recorded which). These receptors were collected from a woman in her forties or fifties with acute COVID-19.

The gene calls are TRBV7-9 and TRBJ2-7; TRBD1 matches 8 bases. This CDR3 is built from 13 residues. From germline, CDR1 is SEHNR and CDR2 FQNEAQ (reference sequence). V shed 6 bases, J shed 6 bases, and the junction held 7 bases outside the gene matches. Written as DNA, the CDR3 is TGTGCCAGCAGGCCAGGACAGGGCCCCGAGCAGTACTTC. Amino acids: CASRPGQGPEQYF.

This chain uses TRBV9 with TRBJ1-1; 7 nucleotides match TRBD1. The length of the CDR3 is 17 residues. Germline assignment: CDR1 SGDLS and CDR2 YYNGEE. The junction had 12 bases not matched to a gene; V was cut back by 4 bases and J by 0 bases. Here the CDR3 DNA reads TGTGCCAGCAGCCCAACTCCGGGACAGAACATGAACACTGAAGCTTTCTTT. Encoded protein: CASSPTPGQNMNTEAFF.

The chain couples TRBV10-3 to TRBJ1-1; the match to TRBD1 covers 8 bases. The CDR3 sequence is 16 residues long. The germline V gene has CDR1 ENHRY and CDR2 SYGVKD. V trimming: 3 bases; J trimming: 0 bases; junction bases outside the gene matches: 6. The CDR3 sequence is CAISDGQGPMNTEAFF. The CDR3 DNA reads as TGTGCCATCAGTGACGGACAGGGTCCCATGAACACTGAAGCTTTCTTT.

This clone was seen more than once but under ten times. The chain joins TRBV27 to TRBJ2-1; 7 bases match TRBD1. In germline, CDR1 is MNHEY, CDR2 SMNVEV (reference sequence). The CDR3 has 14 residues. With 5 bases clipped from V and 9 bases from J, the junction kept 10 bases outside the gene matches. The CDR3 sequence: CASSTTVSGGEQFF. The CDR3 nucleotides read TGTGCCAGCAGTACGACGGTCTCAGGGGGTGAGCAGTTCTTC.

The sample holds a few counts of this clone. V and J are TRBV7-6 and TRBJ2-7, with TRBD2 matching over 7 bases. There are 15 residues in the CDR3. Germline V lookup: CDR1 SGHVS, CDR2 FNYEAQ. Trimming cost V 1 base and J 3 bases; bases outside gene matches: 6. This CDR3 reads CASSLEAGERYEQYF. CDR3 sequence (DNA): TGTGCCAGCAGCTTAGAGGCGGGAGAGCGCTACGAGCAGTACTTC.

This clone came up a few times. This chain uses TRBV6-5 with TRBJ1-1; no reliable D call. Germline CDR1 reads MNHEY; CDR2 reads SVGAGI. CDR3 size: 12 residues. The V gene lost 5 bases and the J gene lost 5 bases, with 9 bases spanning the gap. CDR3 sequence (DNA): TGTGCCAGCAGTCCCACCCAGACTGAAGCTTTCTTT. This codes for CASSPTQTEAFF.

The chain combines TRBV9 with TRBJ1-3; D remains ambiguous. With 4 bases removed from V and 6 bases from J, the gap between germline ends came to 11 bases. The germline V gene encodes CDR1 SGDLS and CDR2 YYNGEE. The CDR3 contains 13 residues. The CDR3 coding sequence is TGTGCCAGCAGCCAGGATTTGACAAACACCATATATTTT. It translates to CASSQDLTNTIYF.

Only a few counts were recorded for this clone. This chain uses TRBV19 with TRBJ2-2, with TRBD1 matching over 8 bases. Germline assignment: CDR1 LNHDA and CDR2 SQIVND (reference sequence). The CDR3 loop spans 15 amino acids. J gave up 5 bases and V 9 bases, and 11 bases lay outside the gene matches. CDR3 amino acids: CASRQGAGGTGELFF. The CDR3 DNA is TGTGCCAGCCGTCAGGGGGCAGGGGGGACCGGGGAGCTGTTTTTT.

The chain joins TRBV6-1 to TRBJ1-3; tentative D call: TRBD1 (6 bases). Germline CDR1 is MNHNS and CDR2 is SASEGT. There are 15 residues in the CDR3. V lost 2 bases and J lost 0, with 8 bases in between. The CDR3 spells CASSEWDISGNTIYF. The CDR3 nucleotides are TGTGCCAGCAGTGAATGGGACATCTCTGGAAACACCATATATTTT.

The V call is TRBV25-1, the J call TRBJ2-2, with 8 bases identical to TRBD1. The germline V gene has CDR1 MGHDK and CDR2 SYGVNS. The CDR3 is made up of 15 amino acids. J lost 0 bases, V lost 7 bases, and 4 bases had no gene match. CDR3 nucleotide sequence: TGTGCCAGCACCAGGGGGCCCGCGAACACCGGGGAGCTGTTTTTT. Translating it yields CASTRGPANTGELFF.

This rearrangement joins TRBV5-1 to TRBJ2-2, with TRBD1 matching over 9 bases. Trimming cost V 4 bases and J 7 bases; bases outside gene matches: 5. CDR1 is SGHRS, CDR2 YFSETQ, per germline. The CDR3 has 14 amino acids. As DNA, the CDR3 is TGCGCCAGCAGCCCACAGGGGGCCAACGGGGAGCTGTTTTTT. Translation: CASSPQGANGELFF.

This chain joins TRBV18 and TRBJ1-2; D might be TRBD1 (6 bases). V lost 3 bases, J lost 4 bases, and 12 bases lay in between. The CDR3 consists of 14 residues. Germline V lookup: CDR1 KGHSH, CDR2 LQKENI. As DNA, the CDR3 is TGTGCCAGCTCACCCAGGACAGCCCTCTATGGCTACACCTTC. This gives the protein CASSPRTALYGYTF. The whole variable domain, remainder taken from reference TRBV18 and TRBJ1-2, is NAGVMQNPRHLVRRRGQEARLRCSPMKGHSHVYWYRQLPEEGLKFMVYLQKENIIDESGMPKERFSAEFPKEGPSILRIQQVVRGDSAAYFCASSPRTALYGYTFGSGTRLTVV.

The DNA of the CDR3 is TGTGCCAGCAGTGCCCTTACTAGCGGGGGTTTCTCTGGGGCCAACGTCCTGACTTTC. Amino acid sequence: CASSALTSGGFSGANVLTF. V gene TRBV6-2 or TRBV6-3 combines with J gene TRBJ2-6; 11 bases agree with TRBD2. Trimming removed 5 bases from V and 0 bases from J; junction bases left unmatched: 9. The germline V gene has CDR1 MNHEY and CDR2 SVGEGT. This CDR3 is 19 amino acids long.

This clone was observed a few times. V and J are TRBV4-1 and TRBJ1-2; no definite D call. Trimming took 4 bases from V and 8 from J, leaving 17 bases between them. This CDR3 is 14 amino acids long. Looked up from germline, CDR1 is MGHRA and CDR2 is YSYEKL. The CDR3 spells CASSPPVVLWGYTF. CDR3 DNA: TGCGCCAGCAGCCCCCCGGTTGTGTTGTGGGGCTACACCTTC.

The V gene is TRBV19, the J gene TRBJ1-3, with D tentatively TRBD1 (6 bases). The germline V and J ends were trimmed by 6 bases and 2 bases, with 11 bases remaining between them. The CDR3 covers 14 residues. From germline, CDR1 is LNHDA and CDR2 SQIVND (reference sequence). DNA of the CDR3: TGTGCCAGTAGCGTACAGGGACCTGGAAACACCATATATTTT. It encodes CASSVQGPGNTIYF.

In this sample, this clone turned up a few times. V gene TRBV5-1 combines with J gene TRBJ2-3, with D perhaps matching TRBD2 (5 bases). The V end lost 6 bases, the J end lost 1 base, and 9 bases lay between the germline ends. The CDR3 has 13 amino acids. The germline gives CDR1 SGHRS, CDR2 YFSETQ. The DNA for the CDR3 is TGCGCCAGCACCAGGACTGGCACAGATACGCAGTATTTT. Protein: CASTRTGTDTQYF.

The rearrangement joins TRBV4-3 to TRBJ1-6; the D gene is possibly TRBD1 (5 bases). The CDR3 has 14 residues. The germline V gene has CDR1 LGHNA and CDR2 YSLEER. Trimming removed 2 bases from V and 9 bases from J, with 11 bases in between. The CDR3 sequence is CASSQFAGPSPLHF. CDR3 nucleotide sequence: TGCGCCAGCAGCCAATTTGCAGGGCCTTCACCCCTCCACTTT.

On this clone: The same CDR3 arises from other DNA sequences in this sample as well. This chain joins TRBV9 and TRBJ1-6, with unresolved D. Trimming left V 4 bases short and J 0 bases short, with 8 bases between. This CDR3 comprises 15 residues. Germline CDR1 and CDR2: SGDLS and YYNGEE. CDR3 nucleotides: TGTGCCAGCAGCCCCCGCGACTCCTATAATTCACCCCTCCACTTT. This encodes CASSPRDSYNSPLHF.

J is TRBJ2-3 and V is TRBV10-3; the match to TRBD1 covers 7 bases. The CDR3 is 14 amino acids. The germline gives CDR1 ENHRY, CDR2 SYGVKD. The V gene end was trimmed by 6 bases and the J gene end by 2 bases; junction bases not matched to a gene: 5. The CDR3 region is CAIRPGQHTDTQYF. CDR3 DNA sequence: TGTGCCATCAGGCCGGGACAGCACACAGATACGCAGTATTTT.

The chain carries TRBV23-1 and TRBJ1-2; 9 bases map to TRBD1. TRBV23-1 is flagged as an ORF with uncertain function. This CDR3 has 16 amino acids. V was clipped by 4 bases and J by 0 bases; unmatched bases: 6. CDR3 sequence (DNA): TGCGCCAGCAGTCTATGCCGGACAGGGGCTAACTATGGCTACACCTTC. Translated, it gives CASSLCRTGANYGYTF.

The V and J genes are TRBV4-3 and TRBJ2-3; TRBD2 aligns across 9 bases. CDR1 and CDR2 (germline): LGHNA, YSLEER. The trim removed 2 bases at V and 3 bases at J, leaving 3 bases unmatched. This CDR3 is 15 amino acids long. CDR3 DNA sequence: TGCGCCAGCAGCCAATCCCTAGCGGGGACAGATACGCAGTATTTT. As protein: CASSQSLAGTDTQYF.

J is TRBJ2-1 and V is TRBV7-6; TRBD2 matches 13 bases. Germline V CDR1 and CDR2: SGHVS, FNYEAQ. V gave up 0 bases and J gave up 7 bases; unmatched junction bases: 3. This CDR3 is 16 amino acids long. CDR3 loop: CASSLAGTSGVNEQFF. The CDR3 bases are TGTGCCAGCAGCTTAGCCGGGACTAGCGGGGTAAATGAGCAGTTCTTC. The whole variable domain, filled in from reference TRBV7-6 and TRBJ2-1, reads GAGVSQSPRYKVTKRGQDVALRCDPISGHVSLYWYRQALGQGPEFLTYFNYEAQQDKSGLPNDRFSAERPEGSISTLTIQRTEQRDSAMYRCASSLAGTSGVNEQFFGPGTRLTVL.

This clone has more than one count but fewer than ten. The chain is built from TRBV29-1 and TRBJ1-1; TRBD1 is a possible D gene (5 bases). The CDR3 extends over 14 amino acids. The germline V and J ends were trimmed by 7 bases and 5 bases, with 20 bases remaining between them. Looked up from germline, CDR1 is SQVTM and CDR2 is ANQGSEA. CDR3: CSGDSGTPKTEAFF. The CDR3 coding sequence is TGCAGCGGGGACTCCGGGACGCCCAAAACTGAAGCTTTCTTT.

The chain combines TRBV10-3 with TRBJ1-5; a weak D match, TRBD1 (6 bases). The germline gives CDR1 ENHRY, CDR2 SYGVKD. V lost 5 bases and J 6 bases, leaving 11 bases between the germline ends. The CDR3 runs 13 residues. In DNA form, the CDR3 reads TGTGCCATCAGTCAGGGGAGCGCTCAGCCCCAGCATTTT. Translation gives CAISQGSAQPQHF.

The chain is built from TRBV27 and TRBJ1-6; D gene unclear. This CDR3 region has 17 residues. Germline V gene sequence: CDR1 MNHEY, CDR2 SMNVEV (reference sequence). V was shortened by 5 bases and J by 2 bases, with 16 bases between the two germline ends. The CDR3 protein is CASSTYLGRTYNSPLHF. CDR3 bases: TGTGCCAGCAGTACCTACCTGGGCCGTACCTATAATTCACCCCTCCACTTT.

V is TRBV9 and J is TRBJ1-1, with D maybe TRBD1 (5 bases). The CDR3 runs to 14 residues. Trimming cost V 0 bases and J 2 bases, with 8 bases left between them. CDR1 SGDLS and CDR2 YYNGEE come from the germline V gene. CDR3 sequence: CASSVAGINTEAFF. In DNA form, the CDR3 reads TGTGCCAGCAGCGTAGCAGGGATCAACACTGAAGCTTTCTTT.

The V gene is TRBV2, the J gene TRBJ1-1; possibly TRBD1 for D (6 bases). CDR3 size: 14 residues. Trimming took 3 bases from V and 0 from J, leaving 8 bases between them. Per the germline V gene, CDR1 is SNHLY and CDR2 is FYNNEI. For the CDR3, the DNA is TGTGCCAGCAGTGAGGGGGGGCTGAACACTGAAGCTTTCTTT. It is translated as CASSEGGLNTEAFF.